This T cell receptor beta chain was recorded in a study of breast tumors, draining lymph nodes, adjacent tissues (dated by TCRdb to about 2016). Turning to the overall study: TCR beta repertoires were compared across tumor, adjacent nontumor tissue and axillary lymph nodes obtained from breast cancer patients. In human breast cancer, the study set out to evaluate how tumor, surrounding tissue and draining lymph node repertoires relate to one another and whether T cells may move between these sites. Results and caveats for the whole study, not just this receptor: Tumors showed preferential V and J gene usage, and their T-cell repertoire diversity fell below that of lymph nodes yet above that of nontumor tissue. The data were considered consistent with most tumor T cells being derived from the lymph node and subsequently expanding within tumor tissue. The conclusion that tumor T cells originate in lymph nodes was presented as consistent with a hypothesis rather than as directly demonstrated. The similarity between tumor and nontumor tissue repertoires was significantly greater in luminal-like breast cancer than in basal-like breast cancer.

By how much of the sample it makes up, this clonotype is medium-sized (0.01 to 0.1%). No antigen is known for it. There are no base qualities to consult, and no much larger clone falls within one base. The instrument was an Illumina HiSeq 2000. TCR beta chain libraries were generated through multiplex PCR amplification. The amplified TCR beta chain products were analyzed by high-throughput sequencing. In TCRdb, the public reads were trimmed at Q25 with fastp and aligned with MiXCR, with productive beta chains retained. Every CDR3 protein is listed once, alongside the most common genes and DNA of its rows. The sample records roughly 49,000 distinct CDR3 sequences, roughly 39% of which are singletons. Roughly 10% of the sample is held by the ten biggest clonotypes. V was cut back by 6 bases and J by 5 bases, leaving a gap of 13 bases between them. The CDR3 runs 13 amino acids, cysteine and phenylalanine included. Only the CDR3 region is kept as DNA, spanning 39 bases read in frame from base 1. Looking up the germline V gene yields CDR1 MNHEY and CDR2 SVGAGI.

Recombination linked TRBV6-5 to TRBJ2-5; a tentative D call is TRBD1 (5 bases match). Sequenced: breast tumor tissue. This sequence was found in a female donor with breast cancer. Some clones in this sample may be carry-over from other donors' samples. Read as DNA, the sequence is TGTGCCAGCAGCCCAGGGTTACGGGAGACCCAGTACTTC. Its translation reads: CASSPGLRETQYF.